This record concerns one TCR beta chain sequence. Its specificity is not known. The data stem from a study of cytomegalovirus exposure and HLA in healthy donors. Study summary: Earlier sequencing of 150 million to 200 million T cells yielded 100 million to 140 million unique TCR beta sequences.

Study results and limitations: Immune exposure data for these donors was limited to CMV serostatus. Among the sequence variants, a highly shared cluster was likely an artifact of sequencing. A link between a missense DCLRE1C variant and TCR beta V- and J-gene trimming emerged from a later analysis.

This CDR3 has 14 residues. V lost 1 base and J 1 base, leaving 8 bases between the germline ends. Germline V CDR1 and CDR2: MGHRA, YSYEKL. PCR employed 60 Vbeta and 13 Jbeta primers. TCRdb's copy holds only in-frame clones and misses some; the assay was immunoSEQ multiplex PCR. The table has 150,000 to 200,000 clones, under 90% seen once. The sequence was collected from a boy aged 2 to 10 in good health and CMV-seronegative. The sample taken for sequencing was PBMCs. The chain uses TRBV4-1 and TRBJ2-7; D ambiguous. CDR3 nucleotide sequence: TGCGCCAGCAGCCAAGGCGTATTATCCTACGAGCAGTACTTC. Protein sequence: CASSQGVLSYEQYF.